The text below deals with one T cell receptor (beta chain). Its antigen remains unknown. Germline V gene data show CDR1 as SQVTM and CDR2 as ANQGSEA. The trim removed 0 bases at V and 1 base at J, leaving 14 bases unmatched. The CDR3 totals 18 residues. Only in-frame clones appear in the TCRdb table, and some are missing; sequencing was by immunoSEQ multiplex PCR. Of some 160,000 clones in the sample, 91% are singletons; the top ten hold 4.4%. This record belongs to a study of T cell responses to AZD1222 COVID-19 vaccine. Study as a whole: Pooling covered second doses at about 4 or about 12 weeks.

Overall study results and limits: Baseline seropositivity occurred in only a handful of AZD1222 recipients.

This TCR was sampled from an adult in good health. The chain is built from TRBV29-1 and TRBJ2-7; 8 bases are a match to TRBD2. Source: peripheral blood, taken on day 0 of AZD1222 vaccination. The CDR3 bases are TGCAGCGTTGAAGAGCTCTCCGGGAGGGGGGCTGGGTCCTACGAGCAGTACTTC. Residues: CSVEELSGRGAGSYEQYF.